This T cell receptor beta chain was obtained from a study of cytomegalovirus exposure and HLA in healthy donors. PCR primers comprised 60 Vbeta and 13 Jbeta primers. Assay used: immunoSEQ multiplex PCR; TCRdb lists only in-frame clones, some missing. The profile shows 150,000 to 200,000 clones, less than 90% of them singletons. About this clone itself: Its antigen is unknown.

Study results and caveats: Through in vitro validation, three CMV-associated chains were shown to be specific for CMV antigens. Presence/absence analyses supposed approximately even sequencing depth among donors.

There are 13 residues in the CDR3. Germline assignment: CDR1 MNHNY and CDR2 SVGAGI (reference sequence). Unmatched junction bases numbered 5, after V lost 8 bases and J lost 3 bases. Sequencing was performed on PBMCs. The receptor comes from a man younger than 30 in good health and CMV-seronegative. V is TRBV6-6 and J is TRBJ2-5; 8 bases line up with TRBD2. The CDR3 loop is CASRGGVEETQYF. The CDR3 DNA reads as TGTGCCAGCCGGGGGGGGGTAGAAGAGACCCAGTACTTC.